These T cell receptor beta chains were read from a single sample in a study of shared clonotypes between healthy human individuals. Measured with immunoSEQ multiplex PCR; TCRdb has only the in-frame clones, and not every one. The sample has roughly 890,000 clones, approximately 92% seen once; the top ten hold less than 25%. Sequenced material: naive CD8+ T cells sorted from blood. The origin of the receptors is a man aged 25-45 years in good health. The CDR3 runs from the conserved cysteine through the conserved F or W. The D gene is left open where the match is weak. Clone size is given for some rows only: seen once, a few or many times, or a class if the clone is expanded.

CASSLVEQETQYF | TGTGCCAGCAGCTTAGTAGAACAAGAGACCCAGTACTTC | TRBJ2-5 | once | TRBV7-9 | -
CASSGLAGGPQYF | TGTGCCAGCAGTGGACTAGCGGGAGGGCCGCAGTACTTC | TRBJ2-7 | - | TRBV7-9 | TRBD2
CASSKELGGANTGELFF | TGTGCCAGCAGCAAGGAATTAGGGGGGGCGAACACCGGGGAGCTGTTTTTT | TRBJ2-2 | - | TRBV14 | -
CASSLADSYEQYF | TGTGCCAGCAGCCTAGCGGACTCCTACGAGCAGTACTTC | TRBJ2-7 | - | TRBV7-6 | TRBD2
CASSQDQGTSGDEQFF | TGCGCCAGCAGCCAAGACCAGGGGACTAGCGGTGATGAGCAGTTCTTC | TRBJ2-1 | - | TRBV4-1 | TRBD2
CASSPGTSGAQETQYF | TGTGCCAGTAGTCCTGGGACTAGCGGCGCTCAAGAGACCCAGTACTTC | TRBJ2-5 | - | TRBV19 | TRBD2
CASGSKQFF | TGTGCCAGCGGATCCAAGCAGTTCTTC | TRBJ2-1 | once | TRBV9 | -
CASSQEFLGGNRGYTF | TGTGCCAGCAGCCAAGAATTCCTAGGCGGCAACCGCGGCTACACCTTC | TRBJ1-2 | - | TRBV14 | -
CASSGGPSYRTLNYGYTF | TGTGCCAGCAGTGGAGGCCCCTCCTACAGAACCCTTAACTATGGCTACACCTTC | TRBJ1-2 | - | TRBV2 | -
CAWEDTGAYEQYF | TGTGCCTGGGAAGACACAGGGGCCTACGAGCAGTACTTC | TRBJ2-7 | - | TRBV30 | TRBD1
CASPHLPAASSYEQYF | TGTGCCAGCCCACATTTACCGGCGGCGAGCTCCTACGAGCAGTACTTC | TRBJ2-7 | - | TRBV5-8 | -
CASSPTGLAGERETQYF | TGTGCCAGCAGCCCGACGGGACTAGCGGGAGAACGGGAGACCCAGTACTTC | TRBJ2-5 | - | TRBV5-5 | TRBD2
CASSAPQGMISYNEQFF | TGTGCCAGCAGCGCCCCCCAGGGGATGATCTCCTACAATGAGCAGTTCTTC | TRBJ2-1 | - | TRBV7-9 | -
CASSYTLGLAVNTGELFF | TGTGCCAGCAGTTATACACTCGGACTAGCGGTAAACACCGGGGAGCTGTTTTTT | TRBJ2-2 | - | TRBV27 | TRBD2
CASSVEGTPTDTQYF | TGTGCCAGCAGCGTAGAAGGGACTCCCACAGATACGCAGTATTTT | TRBJ2-3 | - | TRBV9 | -
CASSLPGAFHRTYEQYF | TGTGCCAGCAGTTTACCGGGGGCCTTCCACCGCACCTACGAGCAGTACTTC | TRBJ2-7 | - | TRBV28 | -
CASSDRGSGQPQHF | TGTGCCAGCAGTGACAGGGGATCGGGTCAGCCCCAGCATTTT | TRBJ1-5 | few | TRBV6-1 | -
CASSRGAYYEQYF | TGTGCCAGCAGTAGGGGGGCATACTACGAGCAGTACTTC | TRBJ2-7 | - | TRBV27 | -
CASSLGESYEQYF | TGTGCCAGCAGCTTAGGGGAGAGCTACGAGCAGTACTTC | TRBJ2-7 | - | TRBV7-6 | -
CASGLGVPGGRSTGELFF | TGTGCTAGTGGTTTGGGGGTCCCCGGGGGCAGAAGCACCGGGGAGCTGTTTTTT | TRBJ2-2 | once | TRBV12-5 | -
CATSREGTGTYEQYF | TGTGCCACCAGCAGAGAAGGGACCGGTACCTACGAGCAGTACTTC | TRBJ2-7 | - | TRBV15 | -
CASSQDGGSLYEQYF | TGTGCCAGCAGCCAGGATGGCGGGAGTCTATACGAGCAGTACTTC | TRBJ2-7 | - | TRBV11-2 | TRBD2
CASSPGTPEAFF | TGTGCCAGCAGCCCGGGGACGCCTGAAGCTTTCTTT | TRBJ1-1 | - | TRBV7-2 | -
CATRPRTGHQPQHF | TGTGCCACCAGGCCTAGGACAGGGCATCAGCCCCAGCATTTT | TRBJ1-5 | once | TRBV15 | TRBD1
CSVDLHPGASYGYTF | TGCAGCGTTGATTTGCATCCAGGGGCTTCCTATGGCTACACCTTC | TRBJ1-2 | - | TRBV29-1 | -
CASSMGGTVYEQYF | TGTGCCAGCAGCATGGGGGGGACAGTCTACGAGCAGTACTTC | TRBJ2-7 | - | TRBV5-6 | -
CASSLGLSSLNYGYTF | TGTGCCAGCAGCTTAGGCCTATCGTCCCTGAACTATGGCTACACCTTC | TRBJ1-2 | - | TRBV13 | -
CASSQALDPYEQYF | TGCGCCAGCAGCCAAGCACTGGACCCCTACGAGCAGTACTTC | TRBJ2-7 | - | TRBV4-3 | -
CASSLFEGDTEAFF | TGTGCCAGCAGTTTATTCGAGGGGGACACTGAAGCTTTCTTT | TRBJ1-1 | - | TRBV28 | -
CASSPGTSEYEQYF | TGCGCCAGCAGTCCCGGGACTAGCGAGTACGAGCAGTACTTC | TRBJ2-7 | - | TRBV10-1 | TRBD2
CASSHSGVGELFF | TGTGCCAGCAGCCACAGCGGGGTCGGGGAGCTGTTTTTT | TRBJ2-2 | - | TRBV14 | TRBD2
CASEEGRGQPQHF | TGTGCCAGCGAGGAGGGGCGTGGGCAGCCCCAGCATTTT | TRBJ1-5 | - | TRBV21-1 | -
CASSGWSERGPPGGANVLTF | TGTGCCAGCAGCGGCTGGTCCGAGAGGGGGCCCCCTGGGGGGGCCAACGTCCTGACTTTC | TRBJ2-6 | once | TRBV9 | TRBD1
CASSSISDEQYF | TGTGCCAGCAGCTCTATAAGCGACGAGCAGTACTTC | TRBJ2-7 | - | TRBV5-4 | -
CAWSELSSYNEQFF | TGTGCCTGGAGTGAACTGAGCTCCTACAATGAGCAGTTCTTC | TRBJ2-1 | - | TRBV30 | -
CASSLDPGDTQYF | TGTGCCAGCAGCCTGGACCCCGGGGATACGCAGTATTTT | TRBJ2-3 | - | TRBV11-2 | -
CASSFTFRGSSYNEQFF | TGTGCCAGCAGTTTTACGTTTCGGGGGAGCTCCTACAATGAGCAGTTCTTC | TRBJ2-1 | - | TRBV28 | -